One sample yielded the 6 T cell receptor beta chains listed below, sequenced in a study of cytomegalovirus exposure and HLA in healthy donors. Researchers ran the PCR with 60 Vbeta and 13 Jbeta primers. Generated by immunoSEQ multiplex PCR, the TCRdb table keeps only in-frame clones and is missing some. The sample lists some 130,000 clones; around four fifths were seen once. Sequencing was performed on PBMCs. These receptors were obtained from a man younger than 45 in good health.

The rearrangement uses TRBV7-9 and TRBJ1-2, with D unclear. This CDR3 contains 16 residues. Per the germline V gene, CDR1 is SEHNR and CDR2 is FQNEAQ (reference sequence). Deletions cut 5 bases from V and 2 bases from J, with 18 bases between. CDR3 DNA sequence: TGTGCCAGCAGCCCGATTATGTACAGCGGGAACTATGGCTACACCTTC. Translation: CASSPIMYSGNYGYTF.

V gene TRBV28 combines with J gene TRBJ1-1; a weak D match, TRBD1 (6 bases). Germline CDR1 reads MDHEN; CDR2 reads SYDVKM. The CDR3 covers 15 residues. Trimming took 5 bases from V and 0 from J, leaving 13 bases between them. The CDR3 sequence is CASSPPTGLNTEAFF. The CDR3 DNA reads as TGTGCCAGCAGTCCCCCAACAGGGCTGAACACTGAAGCTTTCTTT.

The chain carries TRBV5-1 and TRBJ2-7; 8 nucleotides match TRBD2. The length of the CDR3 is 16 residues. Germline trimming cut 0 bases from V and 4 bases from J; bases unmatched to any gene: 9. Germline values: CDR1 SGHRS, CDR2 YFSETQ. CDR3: CASSLDEAGEEYEQYF. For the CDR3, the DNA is TGCGCCAGCAGCTTGGATGAAGCGGGGGAGGAATACGAGCAGTACTTC.

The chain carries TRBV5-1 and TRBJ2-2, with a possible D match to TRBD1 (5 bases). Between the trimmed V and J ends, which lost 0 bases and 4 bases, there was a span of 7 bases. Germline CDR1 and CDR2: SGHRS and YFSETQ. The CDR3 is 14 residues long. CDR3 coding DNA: TGCGCCAGCAGCTTGGTTAGGGGCACCGGGGAGCTGTTTTTT. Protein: CASSLVRGTGELFF.

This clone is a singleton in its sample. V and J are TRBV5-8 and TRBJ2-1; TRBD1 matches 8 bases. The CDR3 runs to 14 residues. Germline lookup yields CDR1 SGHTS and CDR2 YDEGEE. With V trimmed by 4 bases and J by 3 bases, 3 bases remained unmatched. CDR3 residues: CASSRTGSYNEQFF. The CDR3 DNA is TGTGCCAGCAGCCGGACAGGGAGCTACAATGAGCAGTTCTTC.

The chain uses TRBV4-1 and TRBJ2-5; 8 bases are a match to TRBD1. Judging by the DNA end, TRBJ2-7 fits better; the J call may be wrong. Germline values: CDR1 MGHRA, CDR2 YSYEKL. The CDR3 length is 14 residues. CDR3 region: CASSQATGAYEQYF. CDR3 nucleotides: TGCGCCAGCAGCCAAGCGACAGGGGCCTACGAGCAGTACTTC.